This T cell receptor (beta chain) was sequenced for a study of blood T cell repertoires in COVID-19. Turning to the study itself: Some COVID-19 samples were acute and others convalescent; all came from the United States, Italy and Spain. Sample material is recorded as cDNA or gDNA derived from T cells, B-cell-depleted T cells, or PBMCs.

This CDR3 is 14 amino acids long. V gave up 0 bases and J gave up 2 bases; unmatched junction bases: 0. Germline-derived CDR1 and CDR2 are SGHRS and YFSETQ. The authors' processing: Estimation of nucleated cell counts relied on the amplification of reference gene primers. The assay was immunoSEQ multiplex PCR, and TCRdb's table has in-frame clones only and misses some. The V and J calls and clone size were taken over from that table, and D and trimming were inferred from the DNA. Of hundreds of thousands of clones detected, about 85% appear once; the ten largest clones hold about 7.4%. The receptor comes from a woman of 80 years or more with acute or convalescent COVID-19. Sequenced input: peripheral blood. The chain joins TRBV5-1 to TRBJ1-2; 8 bases fit TRBD1. The CDR3 loop reads CASSLDRGNYGYTF. The DNA for the CDR3 is TGCGCCAGCAGCTTGGACAGGGGGAACTATGGCTACACCTTC.